These T cell receptor beta chains were read from a single sample in a study of CD8 T cells in Susac syndrome. TCRdb recomputed calls from the immunoSEQ multiplex PCR reads with MiXCR, one row per CDR3 protein. The repertoire holds around 190,000 distinct CDR3 sequences, with 93% as singletons. Material: CD4+ T cells from PBMCs. The receptors come from a human donor in good health. CDR3s include the opening cysteine and the closing phenylalanine or tryptophan. A D gene is named only where the DNA matches it firmly. The listing skips clone size in some rows; elsewhere it reads once, few, many or a size class.

J	size	D	V	DNA	CDR3
TRBJ1-5	NA	NA	TRBV28	TGTGCCAGCAGGCCACAGGGACTAGATCAGCCCCAGCATTTT	CASRPQGLDQPQHF
TRBJ2-3	once	NA	TRBV2	TGTGCCAGCAGTGATGCTAATTCAAGGGGCACAGATACGCAGTATTTT	CASSDANSRGTDTQYF
TRBJ1-4	NA	NA	TRBV5-1	TGCGCCAGCAGGTTGACAGGTTATAATGAAAAACTGTTTTTT	CASRLTGYNEKLFF
TRBJ2-5	NA	TRBD2	TRBV7-2	TGTGCCAGCAGCTTCCGGACTAGCGGGGCCGGAAGGGAGACCCAGTACTTC	CASSFRTSGAGRETQYF
TRBJ1-1	NA	NA	TRBV12-3/TRBV12-4	TGTGCCAGCAGTTTTCTCACAGGCGGCACTGAAGTTTTCTTT	CASSFLTGGTEVFF
TRBJ2-4	NA	NA	TRBV4-2	TGTGCCAGCAGCCCCCAGGGGGGACTAGCCAAAAACATTCAGTACTTC	CASSPQGGLAKNIQYF
TRBJ2-1	NA	TRBD1	TRBV6-2/TRBV6-3	TGTGCCAGCACCTACAGGGGGAATGAGCAGTTCTTC	CASTYRGNEQFF
TRBJ1-1	once	NA	TRBV6-2/TRBV6-3	TGTGCCAGCAGTTACTCGGCGGGGAACACTGAAGCTTTCTTT	CASSYSAGNTEAFF
TRBJ1-5	NA	TRBD1	TRBV20-1	TGCAGTGCTACCACCGGGACAGGGGGCCTCGTTAGCAATCAGCCCCAGCATTTT	CSATTGTGGLVSNQPQHF
TRBJ2-5	NA	NA	TRBV29-1	TGCACCATAGGATGGTCAGAGACCCAGTACTTC	CTIGWSETQYF
TRBJ1-5	NA	NA	TRBV28	TGTGCCAGCGTGATGGGATCCCCCGTTCAGCCCCAGCATTTT	CASVMGSPVQPQHF
TRBJ2-3	once	NA	TRBV29-1	TGCAGCGTTGAAAAGGACACAGATACGCAGTATTTT	CSVEKDTDTQYF
TRBJ1-6	NA	NA	TRBV3-1	TGTGCCAGCAGCCCGGAGGGTCCGAAGAGCTCCTATAATTCACCCCTCCACTTT	CASSPEGPKSSYNSPLHF
TRBJ2-1	NA	TRBD2	TRBV6-2/TRBV6-3	TGTGCCAGCAGAGCGAGCGGGGGCGTTAGCAATGAGCAGTTCTTC	CASRASGGVSNEQFF